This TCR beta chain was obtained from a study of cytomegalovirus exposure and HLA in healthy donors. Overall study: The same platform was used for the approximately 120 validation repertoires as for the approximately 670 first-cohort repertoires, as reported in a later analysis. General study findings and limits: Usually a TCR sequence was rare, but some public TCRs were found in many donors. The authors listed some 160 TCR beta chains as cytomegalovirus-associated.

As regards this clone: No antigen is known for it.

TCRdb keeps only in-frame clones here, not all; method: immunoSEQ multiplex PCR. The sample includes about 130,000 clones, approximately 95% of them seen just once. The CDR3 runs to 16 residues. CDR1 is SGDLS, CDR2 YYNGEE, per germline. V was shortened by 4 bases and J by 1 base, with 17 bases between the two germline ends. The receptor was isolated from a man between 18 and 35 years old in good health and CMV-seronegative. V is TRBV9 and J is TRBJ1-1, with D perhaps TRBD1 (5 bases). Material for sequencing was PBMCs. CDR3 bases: TGTGCCAGCAGCCCCCTTGGGGGGATCCCGAACACTGAAGCTTTCTTT. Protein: CASSPLGGIPNTEAFF. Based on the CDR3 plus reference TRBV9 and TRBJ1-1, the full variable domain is DSGVTQTPKHLITATGQRVTLRCSPRSGDLSVYWYQQSLDQGLQFLIQYYNGEERAKGNILERFSAQQFPDLHSELNLSSLELGDSALYFCASSPLGGIPNTEAFFGQGTRLTVV.